These 9 T cell receptor beta chains came from one sample sequenced in a study of shared clonotypes between healthy human individuals. Sequenced by immunoSEQ multiplex PCR; TCRdb stores in-frame clones only, minus some. Found here are around 500,000 clones, approximately 80% of them singletons; the top ten hold approximately 12%. Sequenced material: PBMCs. These receptors all stem from a woman aged 40 to 50 in good health. Some clones in this sample may be carry-over from other donors' samples.

J is TRBJ2-5 and V is TRBV7-2; 7 bases align to TRBD2. Germline V gene sequence: CDR1 SGHTA, CDR2 FQGNSA. The CDR3 consists of 16 residues. Trimming at V came to 1 base and at J to 5 bases, leaving 10 bases not matched to a gene. The CDR3 DNA sequence: TGTGCCAGCAGCTTAGGTCGGGGAGGGAGAAGCGAGACCCAGTACTTC. This codes for CASSLGRGGRSETQYF.

The chain has TRBV5-1 and TRBJ2-1; D remains ambiguous. From germline, CDR1 is SGHRS and CDR2 YFSETQ. The CDR3 contains 17 residues. Trimming took 4 bases from V and 0 from J, leaving 17 bases between them. The CDR3 reads CASSPPPTESSYNEQFF. The CDR3 nucleotides are TGCGCCAGCAGCCCCCCCCCTACGGAGAGCTCCTACAATGAGCAGTTCTTC.

The genes are TRBV5-4 and TRBJ1-2, with D possibly TRBD1 on 6 matching bases. The V gene's germline CDR1 is SGHNT and CDR2 YYREEE (reference sequence). Trimming shortened V by 0 bases and J by 8 bases, and 14 bases separated the two germline ends. This CDR3 contains 14 residues. In DNA, the CDR3 is TGTGCCAGCAGCTTGGATAACCGCAGGGGCGGCTACACCTTC. Its protein is CASSLDNRRGGYTF.

On this clone: Since a far larger clone is one base different, this is likely a read error. The gene calls are TRBV25-1 and TRBJ1-3, with a weak D call TRBD1 (5 bases). CDR1 and CDR2 from the germline V gene are MGHDK and SYGVNS. The CDR3 is 13 amino acids. The CDR3 reads CASSEQGGSTIYF. The CDR3 region has the DNA TGTGCCAGCAGTGAACAGGGTGGAAGCACCATATATTTT.

The chain recombines TRBV2 with TRBJ1-2, with D perhaps matching TRBD1 (5 bases). Germline CDR1 reads SNHLY; CDR2 reads FYNNEI. The CDR3 length is 15 residues. The V gene lost 8 bases and the J gene lost 2 bases, with 18 bases spanning the gap. Written as DNA, the CDR3 is TGTGCCAGCCATACCAGCCCAAACAGGAACTATGGCTACACCTTC. This sequence encodes CASHTSPNRNYGYTF.

Only a few counts were recorded for this clone. A read error is likely here: a far larger clone is one base away. This chain joins TRBV30 and TRBJ1-1, with D maybe TRBD1 (6 bases). Germline V CDR1 and CDR2: GTSNPN, SVGIG (reference sequence). There are 12 residues in the CDR3. The V end lost 5 bases, the J end lost 7 bases, and 14 bases lay between the germline ends. In DNA, the CDR3 is TGTGCCTGGGGCGTCGGGGGCCTTGAAGCTTTCTTT. Encoded protein: CAWGVGGLEAFF.

This clone was observed a few times. The sample has other DNA sequences that encode this CDR3 too. V gene TRBV11-2 combines with J gene TRBJ2-3; D gene unclear. The germline V and J ends were trimmed by 1 base and 0 bases, with 2 bases remaining between them. Germline-derived CDR1 and CDR2 are SGHAT and FQNNGV. CDR3 length: 13 amino acids. CDR3 bases: TGTGCCAGCAGCTTAGGAAGCACAGATACGCAGTATTTT. Its translation is CASSLGSTDTQYF.

This clone has a handful of counts. Since a much larger clone is just one base distant, this may be a read error. Other DNA sequences within the sample encode an identical CDR3. This chain links TRBV28 with TRBJ2-5; D unresolved. The end of the DNA aligns better with TRBJ2-7, so the J call may be wrong. Germline V gives CDR1 MDHEN, CDR2 SYDVKM. The CDR3 is 11 amino acids. The CDR3 region is CASSFSYEQYF. In DNA form, the CDR3 reads TGTGCCAGCAGTTTCTCCTACGAGCAGTACTTC.

The J gene is TRBJ2-3, the V gene TRBV5-4; TRBD2 matches 7 bases. The V gene's germline CDR1 is SGHNT and CDR2 YYREEE (reference sequence). The CDR3 spans 13 residues. V gave up 3 bases and J gave up 7 bases; unmatched junction bases: 5. CDR3 in amino acids: CASSWTSSHTQYF. The CDR3 nucleotides read TGTGCCAGCAGCTGGACTAGTTCACATACGCAGTATTTT.